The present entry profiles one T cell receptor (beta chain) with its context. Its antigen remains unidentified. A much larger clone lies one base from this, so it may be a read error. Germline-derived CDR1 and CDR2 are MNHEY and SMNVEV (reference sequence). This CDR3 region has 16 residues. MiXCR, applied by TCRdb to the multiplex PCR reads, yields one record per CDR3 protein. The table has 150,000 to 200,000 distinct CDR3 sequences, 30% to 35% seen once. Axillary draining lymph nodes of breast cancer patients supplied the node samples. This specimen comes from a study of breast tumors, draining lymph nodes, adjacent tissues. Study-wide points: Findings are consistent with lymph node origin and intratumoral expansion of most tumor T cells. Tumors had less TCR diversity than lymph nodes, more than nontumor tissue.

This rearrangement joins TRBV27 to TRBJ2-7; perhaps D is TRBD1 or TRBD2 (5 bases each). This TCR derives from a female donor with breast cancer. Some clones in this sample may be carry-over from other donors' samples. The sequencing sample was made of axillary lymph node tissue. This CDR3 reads CANSLSGAGPFYEQYF. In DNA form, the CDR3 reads TGTGCCAACAGTTTATCCGGGGCAGGTCCCTTCTACGAGCAGTACTTC.